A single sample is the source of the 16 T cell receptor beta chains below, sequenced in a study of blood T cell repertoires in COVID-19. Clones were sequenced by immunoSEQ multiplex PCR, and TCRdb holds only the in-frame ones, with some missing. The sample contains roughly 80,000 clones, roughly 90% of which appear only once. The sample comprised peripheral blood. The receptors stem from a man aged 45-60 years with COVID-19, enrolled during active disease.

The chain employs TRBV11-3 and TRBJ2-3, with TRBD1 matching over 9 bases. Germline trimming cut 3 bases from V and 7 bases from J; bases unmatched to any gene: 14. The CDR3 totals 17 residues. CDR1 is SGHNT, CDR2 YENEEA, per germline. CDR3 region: CASSLSSSDRGLNTQYF. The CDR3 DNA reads TGTGCCAGCAGCTTGTCATCGAGCGACAGGGGGTTAAATACGCAGTATTTT.

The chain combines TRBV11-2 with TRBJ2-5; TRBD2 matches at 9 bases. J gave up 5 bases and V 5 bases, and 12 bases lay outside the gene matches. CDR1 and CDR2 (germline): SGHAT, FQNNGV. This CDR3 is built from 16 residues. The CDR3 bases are TGTGCCAGCAGCCAGGCGGTAGCGGGAGTTAAGGAGACCCAGTACTTC. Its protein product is CASSQAVAGVKETQYF.

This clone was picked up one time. This chain's CDR3 is CASSPPGADDYEQYF. The CDR3 DNA reads as TGTGCCAGCAGCCCACCAGGGGCGGACGATTACGAGCAGTACTTC. This chain joins TRBV7-2 and TRBJ2-7; a weak D match, TRBD1 (6 bases). The germline gives CDR1 SGHTA, CDR2 FQGNSA. V was pared by 5 bases and J by 4 bases, with 18 bases between. The CDR3 consists of 15 residues.

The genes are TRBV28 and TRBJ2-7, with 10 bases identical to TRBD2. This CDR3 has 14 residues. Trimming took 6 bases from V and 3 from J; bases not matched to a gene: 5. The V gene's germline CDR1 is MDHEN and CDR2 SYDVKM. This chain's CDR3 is CASRLAGENYEQYF. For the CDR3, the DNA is TGTGCCAGCAGGCTAGCGGGAGAGAACTACGAGCAGTACTTC.

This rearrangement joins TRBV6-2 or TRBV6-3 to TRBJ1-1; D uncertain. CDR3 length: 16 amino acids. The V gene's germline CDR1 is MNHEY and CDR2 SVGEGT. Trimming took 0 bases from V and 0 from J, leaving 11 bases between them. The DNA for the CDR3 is TGTGCCAGCAGTTACTCAGTCGGCACTATGAACACTGAAGCTTTCTTT. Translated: CASSYSVGTMNTEAFF.

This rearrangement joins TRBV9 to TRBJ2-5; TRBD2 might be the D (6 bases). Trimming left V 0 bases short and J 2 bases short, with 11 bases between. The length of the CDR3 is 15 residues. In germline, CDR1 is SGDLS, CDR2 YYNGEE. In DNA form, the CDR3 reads TGTGCCAGCAGCGTAGAGGGACGGGGGCAAGAGACCCAGTACTTC. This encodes CASSVEGRGQETQYF.

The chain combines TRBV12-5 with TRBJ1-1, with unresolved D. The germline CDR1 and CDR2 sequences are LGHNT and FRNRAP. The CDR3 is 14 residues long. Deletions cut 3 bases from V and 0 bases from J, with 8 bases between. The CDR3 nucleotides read TGTGCTAGTGGTTTTGAACAATTGAACACTGAAGCTTTCTTT. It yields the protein CASGFEQLNTEAFF.

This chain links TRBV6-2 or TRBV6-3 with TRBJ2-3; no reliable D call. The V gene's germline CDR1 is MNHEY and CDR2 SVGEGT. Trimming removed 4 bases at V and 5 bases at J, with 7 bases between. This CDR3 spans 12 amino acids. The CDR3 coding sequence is TGTGCCAGCAGTTCTAGAATAGATACGCAGTATTTT. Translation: CASSSRIDTQYF.

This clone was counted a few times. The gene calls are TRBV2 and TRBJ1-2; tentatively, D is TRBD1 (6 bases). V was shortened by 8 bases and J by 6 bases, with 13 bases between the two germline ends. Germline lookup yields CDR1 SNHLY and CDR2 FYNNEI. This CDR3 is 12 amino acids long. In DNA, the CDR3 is TGTGCCAGCTCACGGGACACGGATGGCTACACCTTC. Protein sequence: CASSRDTDGYTF. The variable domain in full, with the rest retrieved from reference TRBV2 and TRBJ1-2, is EPEVTQTPSHQVTQMGQEVILRCVPISNHLYFYWYRQILGQKVEFLVSFYNNEISEKSEIFDDQFSVERPDGSNFTLKIRSTKLEDSAMYFCASSRDTDGYTFGSGTRLTVV.

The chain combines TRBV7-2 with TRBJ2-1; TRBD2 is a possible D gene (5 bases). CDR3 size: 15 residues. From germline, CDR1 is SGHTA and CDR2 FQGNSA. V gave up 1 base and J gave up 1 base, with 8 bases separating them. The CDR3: CASSLGGKSYNEQFF. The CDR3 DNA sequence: TGTGCCAGCAGCTTAGGAGGGAAGTCCTACAATGAGCAGTTCTTC.

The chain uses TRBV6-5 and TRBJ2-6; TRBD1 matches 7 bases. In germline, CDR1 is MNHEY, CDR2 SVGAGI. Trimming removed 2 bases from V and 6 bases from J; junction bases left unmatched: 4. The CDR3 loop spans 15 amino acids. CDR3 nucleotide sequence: TGTGCCAGCAGTTACGCGACAGGGTTGGCCAACGTCCTGACTTTC. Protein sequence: CASSYATGLANVLTF.

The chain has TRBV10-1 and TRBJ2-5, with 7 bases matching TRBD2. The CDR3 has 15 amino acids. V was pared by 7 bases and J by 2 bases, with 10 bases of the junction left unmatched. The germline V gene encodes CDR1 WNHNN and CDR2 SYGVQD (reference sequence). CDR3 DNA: TGCGCCAGCACACACAGAGCGGGACGGCAAGAGACCCAGTACTTC. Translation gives CASTHRAGRQETQYF.

CDR3 in amino acids: CAWSAGSGNTIYF. CDR3 nucleotide sequence: TGTGCCTGGAGTGCAGGCTCTGGAAACACCATATATTTT. This sequence joins TRBV30 and TRBJ1-3; D remains ambiguous. CDR1 and CDR2 (germline): GTSNPN, SVGIG (reference sequence). V lost 1 base and J lost 0, with 4 bases in between. The CDR3 loop spans 13 amino acids.

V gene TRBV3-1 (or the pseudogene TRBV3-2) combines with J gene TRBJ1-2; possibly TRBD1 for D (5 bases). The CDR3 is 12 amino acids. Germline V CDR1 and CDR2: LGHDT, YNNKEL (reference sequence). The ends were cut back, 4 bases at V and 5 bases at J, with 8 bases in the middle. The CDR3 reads CASSPGGYGYTF. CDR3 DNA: TGTGCCAGCAGCCCGGGGGGGTATGGCTACACCTTC.

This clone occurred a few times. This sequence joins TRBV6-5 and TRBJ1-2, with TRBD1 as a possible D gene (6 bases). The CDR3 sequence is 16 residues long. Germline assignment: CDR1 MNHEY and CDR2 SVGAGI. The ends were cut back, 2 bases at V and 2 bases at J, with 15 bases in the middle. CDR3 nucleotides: TGTGCCAGCAGTTACGGCAGGGGATCATTGAACTATGGCTACACCTTC. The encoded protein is CASSYGRGSLNYGYTF.

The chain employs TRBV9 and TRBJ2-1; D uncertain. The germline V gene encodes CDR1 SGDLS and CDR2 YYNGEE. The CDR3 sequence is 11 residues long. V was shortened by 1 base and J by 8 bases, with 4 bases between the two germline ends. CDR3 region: CASSVSDEQFF. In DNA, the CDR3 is TGTGCCAGCAGCGTAAGCGATGAGCAGTTCTTC.